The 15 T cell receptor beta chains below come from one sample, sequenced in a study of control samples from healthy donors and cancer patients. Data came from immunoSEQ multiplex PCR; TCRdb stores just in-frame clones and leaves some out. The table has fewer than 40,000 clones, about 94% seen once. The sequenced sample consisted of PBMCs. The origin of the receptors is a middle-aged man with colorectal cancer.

This CDR3 is CASSFFDRGVEGYTF. For the CDR3, the DNA is TGTGCCAGCAGCTTCTTTGACAGGGGGGTCGAGGGCTACACCTTC. The chain carries TRBV5-6 and TRBJ1-2, with TRBD1 matching 9 bases. The CDR3 sequence is 15 residues long. J gave up 8 bases and V 2 bases, and 10 bases lay outside the gene matches. CDR1 is SGHDT, CDR2 YYEEEE, per germline.

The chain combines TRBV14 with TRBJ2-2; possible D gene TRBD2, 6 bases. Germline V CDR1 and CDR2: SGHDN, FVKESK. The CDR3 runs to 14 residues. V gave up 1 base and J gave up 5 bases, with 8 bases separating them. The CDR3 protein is CASSQARDTGELFF. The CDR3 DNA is TGTGCCAGCAGCCAAGCGCGGGATACCGGGGAGCTGTTTTTT.

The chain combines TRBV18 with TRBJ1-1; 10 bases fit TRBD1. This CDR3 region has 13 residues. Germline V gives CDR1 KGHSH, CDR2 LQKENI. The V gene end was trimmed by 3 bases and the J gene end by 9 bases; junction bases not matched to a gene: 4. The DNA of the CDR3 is TGTGCCAGCTCACCTTCGGGACAGGGGAAAGCTTTCTTT. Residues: CASSPSGQGKAFF. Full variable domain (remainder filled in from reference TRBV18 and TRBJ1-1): NAGVMQNPRHLVRRRGQEARLRCSPMKGHSHVYWYRQLPEEGLKFMVYLQKENIIDESGMPKERFSAEFPKEGPSILRIQQVVRGDSAAYFCASSPSGQGKAFFGQGTRLTVV.

CDR3 sequence reads: CASSPQGDEQYF. The CDR3, as DNA: TGTGCCAGCTCGCCGCAGGGGGACGAGCAGTACTTC. The rearrangement joins TRBV18 to TRBJ2-7; 7 positions match TRBD1. The length of the CDR3 is 12 residues. Trimming cost V 6 bases and J 5 bases; bases outside gene matches: 4. Germline lookup yields CDR1 KGHSH and CDR2 LQKENI.

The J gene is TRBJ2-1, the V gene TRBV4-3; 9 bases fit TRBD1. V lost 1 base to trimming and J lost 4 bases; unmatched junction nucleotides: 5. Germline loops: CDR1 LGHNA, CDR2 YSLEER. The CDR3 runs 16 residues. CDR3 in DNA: TGCGCCAGCAGCCAAGGGAGACAGGGGGTTTACAATGAGCAGTTCTTC. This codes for CASSQGRQGVYNEQFF.

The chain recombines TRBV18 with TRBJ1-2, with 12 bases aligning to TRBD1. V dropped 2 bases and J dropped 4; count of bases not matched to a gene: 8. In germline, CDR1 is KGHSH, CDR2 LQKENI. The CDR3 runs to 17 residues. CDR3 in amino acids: CASSPLGTGGRGYGYTF. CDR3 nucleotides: TGTGCCAGCTCACCATTGGGGACAGGGGGCCGGGGCTATGGCTACACCTTC.

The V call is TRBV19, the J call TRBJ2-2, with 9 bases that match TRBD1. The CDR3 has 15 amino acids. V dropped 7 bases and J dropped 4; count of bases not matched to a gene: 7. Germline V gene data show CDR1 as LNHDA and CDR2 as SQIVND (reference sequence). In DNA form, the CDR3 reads TGTGCCAGTACCCGTTGGACAGGGGTCACCGGGGAGCTGTTTTTT. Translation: CASTRWTGVTGELFF.

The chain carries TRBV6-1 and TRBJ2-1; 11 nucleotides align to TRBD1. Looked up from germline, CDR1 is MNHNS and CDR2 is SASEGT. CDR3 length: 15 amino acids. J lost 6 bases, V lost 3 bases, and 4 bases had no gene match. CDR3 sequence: CASSDGTGGFNEQFF. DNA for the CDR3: TGTGCCAGCAGTGATGGGACAGGGGGTTTCAATGAGCAGTTCTTC.

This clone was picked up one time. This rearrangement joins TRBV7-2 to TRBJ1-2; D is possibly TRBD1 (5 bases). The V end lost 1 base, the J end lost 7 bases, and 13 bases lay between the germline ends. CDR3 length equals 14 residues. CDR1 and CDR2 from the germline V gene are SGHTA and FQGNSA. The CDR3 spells CASSLVEAGGGYTF. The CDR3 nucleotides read TGTGCCAGCAGCTTAGTAGAGGCTGGGGGTGGCTACACCTTC.

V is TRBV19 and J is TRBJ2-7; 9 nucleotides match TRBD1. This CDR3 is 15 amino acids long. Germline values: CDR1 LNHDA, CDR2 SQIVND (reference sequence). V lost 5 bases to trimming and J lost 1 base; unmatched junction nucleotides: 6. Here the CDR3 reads CASSPWGTGSYEQYF. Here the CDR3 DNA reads TGTGCCAGTAGTCCATGGGGGACAGGGTCCTACGAGCAGTACTTC.

In DNA form, the CDR3 reads TGCAGTGCTAGTTCCGGCAGGGAAAGCCAGCCCCAGCATTTT. Translating it yields CSASSGRESQPQHF. This chain uses TRBV20-1 with TRBJ1-5, with D possibly being TRBD1 (5 bases). Trimming stripped 3 bases from V and 7 bases from J, with 16 bases between. Germline CDR1 DFQATT, CDR2 SNEGSKA (reference sequence). The CDR3 has 14 amino acids.

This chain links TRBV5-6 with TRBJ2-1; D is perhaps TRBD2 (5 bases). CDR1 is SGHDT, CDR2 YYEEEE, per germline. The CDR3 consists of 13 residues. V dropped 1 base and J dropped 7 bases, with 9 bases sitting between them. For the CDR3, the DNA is TGTGCCAGCAGCTTGCCAGGAGGAAATGAGCAGTTCTTC. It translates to CASSLPGGNEQFF.

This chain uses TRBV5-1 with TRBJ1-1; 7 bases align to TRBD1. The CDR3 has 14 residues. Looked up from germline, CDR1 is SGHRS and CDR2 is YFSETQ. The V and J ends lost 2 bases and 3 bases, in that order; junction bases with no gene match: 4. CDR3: CASSLSRGDTEAFF. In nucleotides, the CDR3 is TGCGCCAGCAGCTTAAGCAGGGGGGACACTGAAGCTTTCTTT.

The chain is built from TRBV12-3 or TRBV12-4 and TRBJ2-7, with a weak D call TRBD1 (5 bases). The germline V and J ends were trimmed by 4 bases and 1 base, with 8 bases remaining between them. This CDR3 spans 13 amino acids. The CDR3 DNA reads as TGTGCCAGCAGTTCGCGACAGTCCTACGAGCAGTACTTC. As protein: CASSSRQSYEQYF.

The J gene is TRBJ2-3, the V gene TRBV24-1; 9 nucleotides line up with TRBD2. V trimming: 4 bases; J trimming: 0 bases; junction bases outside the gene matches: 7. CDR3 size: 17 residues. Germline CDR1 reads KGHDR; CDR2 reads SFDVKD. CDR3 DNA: TGTGCCACCAGTGAACGAGCGGGGGGCCTTAGCACAGATACGCAGTATTTT. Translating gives CATSERAGGLSTDTQYF.